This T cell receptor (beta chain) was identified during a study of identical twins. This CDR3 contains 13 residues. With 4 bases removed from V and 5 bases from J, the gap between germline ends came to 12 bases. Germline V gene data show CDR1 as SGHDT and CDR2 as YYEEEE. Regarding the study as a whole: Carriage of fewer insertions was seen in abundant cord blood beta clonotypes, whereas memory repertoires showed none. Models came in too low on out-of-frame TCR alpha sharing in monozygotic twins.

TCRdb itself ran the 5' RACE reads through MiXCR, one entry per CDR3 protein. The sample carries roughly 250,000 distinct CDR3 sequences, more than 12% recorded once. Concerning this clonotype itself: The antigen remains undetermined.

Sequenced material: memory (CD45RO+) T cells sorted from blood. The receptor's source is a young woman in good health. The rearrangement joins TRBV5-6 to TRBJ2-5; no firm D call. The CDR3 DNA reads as TGTGCCAGCAGCCCCGGCCCCCCCGAGACCCAGTACTTC. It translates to CASSPGPPETQYF.